A single sample is the source of the 28 T cell receptor beta chains below, sequenced in a study of low-dose radiotherapy and immunotherapy resistance in tumors. A roughly 21-cycle PCR with a constant-region primer and V-primer adapter amplified TCRs. MiXCR was run by TCRdb on the reads, yielding one entry per CDR3 protein. The sample yields roughly 50,000 distinct CDR3 sequences, 33% seen once. The time point denotes: after trial treatment. Treatment given: LDRT plus nivolumab, ipilimumab, low-dose cyclophosphamide and aspirin (RACIN trial). The input for sequencing was PBMCs, taken after low-dose radiotherapy plus immunotherapy. These receptors all stem from a male donor with rectosigmoid adenocarcinoma.

This clonotype was seen many times. The chain links TRBV28 to TRBJ1-2; tentatively, D is TRBD1 (5 bases). The CDR3 spans 16 residues. The V end was cut by 4 bases, the J end by 8 bases, with 23 bases between. The germline V gene has CDR1 MDHEN and CDR2 SYDVKM. As DNA, the CDR3 is TGTGCCAGCAGTTGGGGGATACAGGCGGGGACGAGCGGCTACACCTTC. Protein: CASSWGIQAGTSGYTF.

Worth noting for this clonotype: A far larger clone is off by one base, so a read error is likely. V is TRBV6-6 and J is TRBJ2-1; D uncertain. Germline CDR1 is MNHNY and CDR2 is SVGAGI (reference sequence). The CDR3 runs to 11 residues. Trimming took off 5 bases at V and 7 bases at J, with 6 bases between the two ends. The CDR3 DNA follows: TGTGCCAGCAGTAGTATGAATGAGCAGTTCTTC. Translation: CASSSMNEQFF.

This sequence joins TRBV6-2 or TRBV6-3 and TRBJ2-6; D gene uncertain. The germline V gene encodes CDR1 MNHEY and CDR2 SVGEGT. The CDR3 totals 16 residues. Trimming took 6 bases from V and 0 from J, leaving 12 bases between them. CDR3 sequence (DNA): TGTGCCAGCAGCACCCCTGGCCTCTCTGGGGCCAACGTCCTGACTTTC. Translated: CASSTPGLSGANVLTF.

The gene calls are TRBV28 and TRBJ2-5; TRBD1 is a possible D gene (6 bases). Trimming took 6 bases from V and 3 from J, leaving 20 bases between them. The V gene's germline CDR1 is MDHEN and CDR2 SYDVKM. The CDR3 is 16 residues long. CDR3 sequence reads: CASSRPRGRWEETQYF. The CDR3 DNA sequence: TGTGCCAGCAGCCGGCCCAGGGGTCGTTGGGAAGAGACCCAGTACTTC.

V usage is TRBV5-1 and J usage is TRBJ2-2; no clear D. The CDR3 runs to 15 residues. Trimming removed 4 bases at V and 1 base at J, with 11 bases between. The germline V gene encodes CDR1 SGHRS and CDR2 YFSETQ. CDR3 nucleotides: TGCGCCAGCAGCCCCAGGTCAGGGAACACCGGGGAGCTGTTTTTT. This gives the protein CASSPRSGNTGELFF.

The chain is built from TRBV5-5 and TRBJ2-7, with D possibly matching TRBD2 (6 bases). This CDR3 region has 14 residues. The ends were cut back, 4 bases at V and 0 bases at J, with 11 bases in the middle. The germline V gene encodes CDR1 SGHKS and CDR2 YYEKEE (reference sequence). CDR3: CASSRRDSSYEQYF. CDR3 in DNA: TGTGCCAGCAGCCGCCGGGACTCCTCCTACGAGCAGTACTTC.

A single count supports this clonotype. This chain links TRBV7-6 with TRBJ2-5; TRBD1 is a possible D gene (6 bases). CDR3 length: 13 amino acids. V was trimmed by 5 bases and J by 4 bases, leaving 11 bases between them. From germline, CDR1 is SGHVS and CDR2 FNYEAQ. The CDR3 DNA is TGTGCCAGCAGCAGGTCAGGGGCAGAGACCCAGTACTTC. Its translation: CASSRSGAETQYF.

The sample holds many counts of this clonotype. This sequence joins TRBV6-2 or TRBV6-3 and TRBJ2-5; D is undetermined. The germline V gene has CDR1 MNHEY and CDR2 SVGEGT. V was clipped by 0 bases and J by 7 bases, with 24 bases between them. There are 18 residues in the CDR3. The CDR3 DNA is TGTGCCAGCAGTTACTCGGTGGGTTTCCGGCGAAATCCAAGGACCCAGTACTTC. Amino acids: CASSYSVGFRRNPRTQYF.

This clonotype has at least ten counts. This sequence joins TRBV29-1 and TRBJ1-2, with 9 nucleotides matching TRBD1. The trim removed 5 bases at V and 8 bases at J, leaving 9 bases unmatched. The CDR3 is 13 residues long. CDR1 and CDR2 (germline): SQVTM, ANQGSEA. CDR3 sequence reads: CSVTTGGALGYTF. In DNA form, the CDR3 reads TGCAGCGTTACCACAGGGGGCGCCCTGGGCTACACCTTC.

In its sample, this clonotype is medium-sized. The chain is built from TRBV28 and TRBJ2-3; TRBD2 matches at 12 bases. The germline V gene has CDR1 MDHEN and CDR2 SYDVKM. The CDR3 is 16 amino acids. V gave up 6 bases and J gave up 2 bases; unmatched junction bases: 6. The CDR3 sequence: CASSPGLAGSTDTQYF. CDR3 bases: TGTGCCAGCAGCCCCGGACTAGCGGGATCCACAGATACGCAGTATTTT.

Points on this clonotype: The DNA is left out, because the CDR3 cannot be placed on it with certainty; the CDR3 is given as TCRdb lists it. This chain uses TRBV5-1 with TRBJ2-2; the table's TRBD2 call for D was not verified on the DNA. The CDR3 length is 13 residues, termini included. In germline, CDR1 is SGHRS, CDR2 YFSETQ. CDR3 loop: CASSFTALELFFF.

This clonotype was observed many times. The chain couples TRBV19 to TRBJ2-2, with D perhaps matching TRBD1 (6 bases). Trimming took 7 bases from V and 0 from J, leaving 12 bases between them. The CDR3 runs 15 residues. Germline assignment: CDR1 LNHDA and CDR2 SQIVND (reference sequence). The CDR3 nucleotides read TGTGCCAGTAAGCCTCGGACAGCGAACACCGGGGAGCTGTTTTTT. This codes for CASKPRTANTGELFF.

This clonotype appeared many times. CDR3 DNA sequence: TGTGCCAGCAGCCCTGGACTAGCGGACACCGGGGAGCTGTTTTTT. As protein: CASSPGLADTGELFF. The V call is TRBV6-4, the J call TRBJ2-2; the match to TRBD2 covers 10 bases. The V gene's germline CDR1 is MRHNA and CDR2 SNTAGT. This CDR3 is 15 amino acids long. V was clipped by 6 bases and J by 3 bases; unmatched bases: 4.

Many counts were recorded for this clonotype. The rearrangement joins TRBV14 to TRBJ2-3, with D uncertain. The CDR3 runs 16 residues. Germline CDR1 reads SGHDN; CDR2 reads FVKESK. V was trimmed by 0 bases and J by 1 base, leaving 11 bases between them. The CDR3: CASSQDASVRTDTQYF. CDR3 DNA sequence: TGTGCCAGCAGCCAAGATGCCAGCGTTCGCACAGATACGCAGTATTTT.

This clonotype was counted ten times or more. The CDR3 coding sequence is TGTGCCAGCAGTCGTAGAGGTGCGGGAGATTCGACCGGGGAGCTGTTTTTT. This encodes CASSRRGAGDSTGELFF. The chain links TRBV9 to TRBJ2-2; 7 bases map to TRBD2. CDR1 SGDLS and CDR2 YYNGEE come from the germline V gene. The V segment lost 5 bases and the J segment 5 bases; nucleotides outside the gene matches: 15. This CDR3 region has 17 residues. Variable domain in full (rest from reference TRBV9 and TRBJ2-2): DSGVTQTPKHLITATGQRVTLRCSPRSGDLSVYWYQQSLDQGLQFLIQYYNGEERAKGNILERFSAQQFPDLHSELNLSSLELGDSALYFCASSRRGAGDSTGELFFGEGSRLTVL.

In this sample, this clonotype is medium-sized (0.01 to 0.1%). The chain is built from TRBV5-3 and TRBJ2-1, with a weak D call TRBD1 (6 bases). TRBV5-3 counts as an open reading frame of uncertain function. The V gene lost 8 bases and the J gene lost 3 bases, with 27 bases spanning the gap. CDR3 length: 18 residues. CDR3 sequence reads: CASSAGTQQGPIYNEQFF. DNA of the CDR3: TGTGCCAGCAGCGCCGGGACACAACAAGGACCCATCTACAATGAGCAGTTCTTC.

The sample holds a few counts of this clonotype. The chain carries TRBV5-5 and TRBJ2-7; no clear D gene. The CDR3 contains 13 residues. Germline V gene sequence: CDR1 SGHKS, CDR2 YYEKEE (reference sequence). V was trimmed by 0 bases and J by 3 bases, leaving 7 bases between them. The CDR3, as DNA: TGTGCCAGCAGCTTGGTCCCGGGCTACGAGCAGTACTTC. Translating it yields CASSLVPGYEQYF.

This clonotype was detected ten times or more. The J gene is TRBJ2-7, the V gene TRBV6-1; no definite D call. V dropped 1 base and J dropped 1 base, with 11 bases sitting between them. The germline V gene has CDR1 MNHNS and CDR2 SASEGT. This CDR3 is built from 15 residues. CDR3 sequence reads: CASSEEAGSSYEQYF. In nucleotides, the CDR3 is TGTGCCAGCAGTGAAGAGGCCGGGTCTTCCTACGAGCAGTACTTC.

This clonotype was observed many times. The V and J genes are TRBV7-3 and TRBJ2-3; D is ambiguous. The ends were cut back, 3 bases at V and 4 bases at J, with 8 bases in the middle. The CDR3 length is 13 residues. CDR1 SGHTA and CDR2 FQGTGA come from the germline V gene. CDR3 in amino acids: CASSLMRPDTQYF. CDR3 in DNA: TGTGCCAGCAGCTTGATGAGGCCAGATACGCAGTATTTT. The whole variable domain, filled in from reference TRBV7-3 and TRBJ2-3, reads GAGVSQTPSNKVTEKGKYVELRCDPISGHTALYWYRQSLGQGPEFLIYFQGTGAADDSGLPNDRFFAVRPEGSVSTLKIQRTERGDSAVYLCASSLMRPDTQYFGPGTRLTVL.

This clonotype was detected ten times or more. The chain links TRBV7-9 to TRBJ2-1, with 8 bases aligning to TRBD2. CDR3 length: 15 residues. The V and J ends lost 2 bases and 6 bases, in that order; junction bases with no gene match: 6. Germline CDR1 SEHNR, CDR2 FQNEAQ (reference sequence). DNA for the CDR3: TGTGCCAGCAGCTTACGAGCGGGAGAGATCAATGAGCAGTTCTTC. This translates into CASSLRAGEINEQFF.

The V gene is TRBV10-2, the J gene TRBJ1-1; D is unclear. The V and J ends lost 6 bases and 0 bases respectively, with 11 bases between them. CDR1 WSHSY and CDR2 SAAADI come from the germline V gene. This CDR3 comprises 14 residues. The CDR3 region has the DNA TGCGCCAGCAGAATGGACGGCATGAACACTGAAGCTTTCTTT. This codes for CASRMDGMNTEAFF.

This clonotype counts as medium-sized (0.01 to 0.1%). The rearrangement uses TRBV28 and TRBJ2-3, with D possibly being TRBD1 (6 bases). Between the trimmed V and J ends, which lost 2 bases and 12 bases, there was a span of 12 bases. This CDR3 is built from 12 residues. Germline V gives CDR1 MDHEN, CDR2 SYDVKM. For the CDR3, the DNA is TGTGCCAGCAGTTTACAGGGGTACCTCCAGTATTTT. It encodes CASSLQGYLQYF. The full variable domain, completed using reference TRBV28 and TRBJ2-3, is DVKVTQSSRYLVKRTGEKVFLECVQDMDHENMFWYRQDPGLGLRLIYFSYDVKMKEKGDIPEGYSVSREKKERFSLILESASTNQTSMYLCASSLQGYLQYFGPGTRLTVL.

This chain uses TRBV7-3 with TRBJ2-2; D is uncertain. There are 13 residues in the CDR3. The V end lost 5 bases, the J end lost 7 bases, and 11 bases lay between the germline ends. Germline V gene data show CDR1 as SGHTA and CDR2 as FQGTGA. Here the CDR3 reads CASSPRMGGELFF. The CDR3 DNA follows: TGTGCCAGCAGCCCCCGAATGGGCGGGGAGCTGTTTTTT.

This clonotype was recorded at least ten times. This rearrangement joins TRBV6-2 or TRBV6-3 to TRBJ1-6; TRBD1 is a possible D gene (5 bases). The CDR3 contains 16 residues. The germline CDR1 and CDR2 sequences are MNHEY and SVGEGT. Between the trimmed V and J ends, which lost 5 bases and 10 bases, there was a span of 21 bases. CDR3 in amino acids: CASSPNARVGGSPLHF. DNA of the CDR3: TGTGCCAGCAGTCCCAACGCGAGGGTCGGGGGATCACCCCTCCACTTT.

The chain is built from TRBV19 and TRBJ2-1; D is unclear. Germline values: CDR1 LNHDA, CDR2 SQIVND (reference sequence). The germline V and J ends were trimmed by 5 bases and 1 base, with 6 bases remaining between them. This CDR3 is 13 amino acids long. The CDR3, as DNA: TGTGCCAGTAGTCCCGCATCCTACAATGAGCAGTTCTTC. Translated, it gives CASSPASYNEQFF.

This clonotype was seen a few times. The chain couples TRBV6-5 to TRBJ1-1; D might be TRBD1 (5 bases). Germline values: CDR1 MNHEY, CDR2 SVGAGI. This CDR3 is built from 12 residues. V was clipped by 6 bases and J by 7 bases, with 12 bases between them. As DNA, the CDR3 is TGTGCCAGCAGACGACGTACAGGTGAAGCTTTCTTT. This codes for CASRRRTGEAFF.

A note on this clonotype: A far bigger clonotype differs at one base, so this is likely a read error. The V call is TRBV28, the J call TRBJ1-1, with no clear D. There are 15 residues in the CDR3. CDR1 and CDR2 (germline): MDHEN, SYDVKM. Here the CDR3 reads CVSSLQRHMNTEAFF. CDR3 bases: TGTGTCAGCAGTTTACAAAGACACATGAACACTGAAGCTTTCTTT.

The rearrangement links TRBV28 to TRBJ2-3; D ambiguous. The CDR3 extends over 12 amino acids. Germline V gives CDR1 MDHEN, CDR2 SYDVKM. The DNA of the CDR3 is TGTGCTACGTGGCAGAACACAGATACGCAGTATTTT. Translation: CATWQNTDTQYF.